This note documents a single T cell receptor (beta chain) sequence. This sample was taken from a study of blood T cell repertoires in COVID-19. Study details: The United States, Italy and Spain provided the acute and convalescent COVID-19 samples. PBMCs, B-cell-depleted T cells, or T cells provided the cDNA or gDNA that made up the material.

In the study's own analysis: Estimated nucleated cell counts came from reference gene primer amplification. Profiling relied on immunoSEQ multiplex PCR, and the TCRdb table lists in-frame clones only, not all of them. V and J calls plus clone size are reproduced from that table; the DNA served to infer D and trimming. This table has 140,000 to 150,000 clones, around 82% appearing once. Material for sequencing was peripheral blood. The sequence was collected from a human donor with acute or convalescent COVID-19. The donor label of this sample is uncertain.

The CDR3 DNA reads as TGCACCAGCATCTGCGGGACAGTGAACACTGAAGCTTTCTTT. As protein: CTSICGTVNTEAFF. This chain connects TRBV1 to TRBJ1-1; the table's D call TRBD1 went unverified against the DNA. TRBV1 corresponds to a pseudogene. CDR3 length equals 14 residues.